This TCR beta chain comes out of a study of cytomegalovirus exposure and HLA in healthy donors. Study-level background: Approximately 80 million unique TCRs from HLA-typed donors were held in an early data release. Whole-study results and caveats: A later analysis showed TCR association rates differing by HLA locus, peaking at DRB1 and lowest at HLA-C. Later analysis identified several of the most significant clusters that appeared linked to common viral pathogens.

The study ran its PCR with 60 Vbeta and 13 Jbeta primers. The table came from immunoSEQ multiplex PCR; TCRdb's copy has only in-frame clones and leaves some out. The sample lists around 190,000 clones, roughly four fifths occurring once. Unmatched junction bases numbered 11, after V lost 4 bases and J lost 4 bases. This CDR3 comprises 18 residues. CDR1 and CDR2 (germline): LGHNT, FRNRAP. Turning to this clone: No antigen is known for it.

Despite likely unrecorded immune exposures, the donors were nominally healthy at the time of sampling. The source is a man in his forties or fifties in good health and CMV-seropositive. The material sequenced was PBMCs. The genes are TRBV12-5 and TRBJ2-6; 9 nucleotides line up with TRBD1. The CDR3 is CASGSVGQGSSGANVLTF. CDR3 bases: TGTGCTAGTGGTTCGGTAGGACAGGGGAGTTCCGGGGCCAACGTCCTGACTTTC.